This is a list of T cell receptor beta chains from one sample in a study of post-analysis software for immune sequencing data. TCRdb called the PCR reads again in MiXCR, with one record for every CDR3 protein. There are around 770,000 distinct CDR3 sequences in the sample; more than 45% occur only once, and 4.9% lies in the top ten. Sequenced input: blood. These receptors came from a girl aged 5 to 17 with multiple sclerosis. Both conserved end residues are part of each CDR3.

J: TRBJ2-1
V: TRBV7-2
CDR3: CASTRGTSGKGEQFF

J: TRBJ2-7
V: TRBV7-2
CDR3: CASSLPGLVAEQYF

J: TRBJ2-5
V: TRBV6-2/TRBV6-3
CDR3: CACRGDGETQYF

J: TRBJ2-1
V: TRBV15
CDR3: CATSRGDSNEQFF

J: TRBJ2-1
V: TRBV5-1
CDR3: CASSFSTGTSGIGEQFF

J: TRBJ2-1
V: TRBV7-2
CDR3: CASSPTAGKGSYNEQFF

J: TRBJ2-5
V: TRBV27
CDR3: CASSLHRTQETQYF

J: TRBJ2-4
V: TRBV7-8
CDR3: CASSLRGPPKNIQYF

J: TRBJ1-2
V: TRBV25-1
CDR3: CASSEKGRGYTF

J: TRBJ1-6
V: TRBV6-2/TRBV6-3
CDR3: CASSYSIREVYNSPLHF

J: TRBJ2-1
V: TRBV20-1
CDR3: CSARGRGRSSYNEQFF

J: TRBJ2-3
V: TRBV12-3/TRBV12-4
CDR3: CASSRRDRGPTTDTQYF

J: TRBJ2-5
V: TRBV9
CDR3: CASTPYSGKQETQYF

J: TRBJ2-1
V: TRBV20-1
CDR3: CSARDRLTEQFF

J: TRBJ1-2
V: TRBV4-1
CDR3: CASSQDTAGAWGPGYTF

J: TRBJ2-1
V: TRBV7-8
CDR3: CASSFPGAEQFF

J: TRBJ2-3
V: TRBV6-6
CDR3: CASSYKGGSTDTQYF

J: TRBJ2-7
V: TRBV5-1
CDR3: CASSLATSGPYEQYF

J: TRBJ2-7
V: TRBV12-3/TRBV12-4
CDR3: CASSLSRGPTSYEQYF

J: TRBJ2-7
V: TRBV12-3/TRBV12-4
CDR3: CASSFGRASSYEQYF

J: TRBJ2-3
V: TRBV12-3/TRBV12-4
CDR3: CASSPQRRGSQYF

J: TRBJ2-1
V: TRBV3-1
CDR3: CASSQDFTSGVNEQFF

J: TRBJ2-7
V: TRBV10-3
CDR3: CATAGLGTYEQYF

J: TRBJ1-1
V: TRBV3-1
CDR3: CASSQDSKGFMNTEAFF

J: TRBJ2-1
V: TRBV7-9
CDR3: CASEQGGSYNEQFF

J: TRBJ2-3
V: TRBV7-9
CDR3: CASSLGDRGRADTQYF

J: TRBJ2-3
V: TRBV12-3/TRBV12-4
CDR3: CAGGVWRVLTDTQYF

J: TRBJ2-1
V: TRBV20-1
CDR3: CSARDPSGLAGGTYNEQFF

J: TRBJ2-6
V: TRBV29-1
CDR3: CSVSDGNLQPGANVPTF

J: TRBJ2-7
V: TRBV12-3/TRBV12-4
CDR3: CASSQTPRDYEQYF

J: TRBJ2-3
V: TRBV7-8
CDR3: CASSERAGADTQYF

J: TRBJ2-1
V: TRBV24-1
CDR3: CATRAAGRGNEQFF

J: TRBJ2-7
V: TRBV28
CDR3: CASSLRWYEQYF

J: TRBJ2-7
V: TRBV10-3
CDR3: CAISATGSVAYEQYF

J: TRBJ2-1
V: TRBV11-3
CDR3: CASSLGAVSGEQFF

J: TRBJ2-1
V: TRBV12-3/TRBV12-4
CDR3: CASSLSSGRYNEQFF

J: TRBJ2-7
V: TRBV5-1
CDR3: CASSLGSGIVEQYF

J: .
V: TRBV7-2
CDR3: CASSSGGLGARETQYF

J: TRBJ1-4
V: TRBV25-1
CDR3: CASSERVGPLEKLFF

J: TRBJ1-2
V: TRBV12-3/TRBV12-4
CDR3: CASSSTGFVGYTF

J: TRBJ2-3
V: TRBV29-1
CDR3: CSVDRTNTDTQYF

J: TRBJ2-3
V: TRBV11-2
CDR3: CASSSSGGGGTDTQYF

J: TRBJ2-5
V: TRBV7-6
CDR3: CASSLRTGNQETQYF

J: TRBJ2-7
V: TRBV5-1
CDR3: CASSVNGATSGYEQYF

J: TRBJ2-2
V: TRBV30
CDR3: CAWRDPGGIGELFF

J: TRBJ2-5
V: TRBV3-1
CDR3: CASSQEGLQETQYF

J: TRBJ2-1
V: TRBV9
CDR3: CASSVGGNGEQFF

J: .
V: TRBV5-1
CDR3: CASSLARGDFYEQYF

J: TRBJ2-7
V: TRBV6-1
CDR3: CASSGGTSGREYHEQYF

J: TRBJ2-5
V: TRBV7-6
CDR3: CASTSFPPDRGEETQYF

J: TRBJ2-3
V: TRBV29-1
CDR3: CSPRALSTDTQYF

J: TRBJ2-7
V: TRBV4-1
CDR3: CASSQDPPRGPSSYEQYF

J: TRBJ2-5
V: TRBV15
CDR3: CATSRVRSGQVGETQYF

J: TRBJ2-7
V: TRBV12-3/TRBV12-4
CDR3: CASSRTGTEQYF

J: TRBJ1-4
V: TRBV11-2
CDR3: CASSRTNEKLFF

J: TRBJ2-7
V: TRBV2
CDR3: CASSEGLPDPYEQYF

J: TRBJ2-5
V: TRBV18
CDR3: CASSTWWETQYF

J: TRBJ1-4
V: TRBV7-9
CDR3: CASRDRGTGKLFF